Below, 12 T cell receptor beta chains from the same sample are listed, as sequenced in a study of blood T cell repertoires in COVID-19. Profiling relied on immunoSEQ multiplex PCR, and the TCRdb table lists in-frame clones only, not all of them. The sample lists around 59,000 clones, approximately 82% occurring once. The sample was peripheral blood. These receptors were obtained from a man at least 80 years old with acute or convalescent COVID-19.

This chain links TRBV5-6 with TRBJ1-5; unclear D gene. V dropped 4 bases and J dropped 3 bases, with 11 bases sitting between them. The CDR3 spans 14 residues. Germline V lookup: CDR1 SGHDT, CDR2 YYEEEE. CDR3 coding DNA: TGTGCCAGCAGCCCACCGGGAGTCAATCAGCCCCAGCATTTT. Its protein product is CASSPPGVNQPQHF.

The V call is TRBV27, the J call TRBJ1-6; maybe TRBD1 (5 bases). Germline V gene lookup returns CDR1 MNHEY and CDR2 SMNVEV (reference sequence). The CDR3 has 15 amino acids. V lost 5 bases and J lost 4, with 12 bases in between. The CDR3 nucleotides are TGTGCCAGCAGTACAGGAACTGGTTATAATTCACCCCTCCACTTT. Translated, it gives CASSTGTGYNSPLHF.

Details on this clone: The same CDR3 arises from other DNA sequences in this sample as well. The genes are TRBV18 and TRBJ1-2, with D perhaps matching TRBD1 (6 bases). Deletions cut 2 bases from V and 2 bases from J, with 6 bases between. Germline loops: CDR1 KGHSH, CDR2 LQKENI. This CDR3 is 13 amino acids long. Here the CDR3 DNA reads TGTGCCAGCTCACCAGACAGGAACTATGGCTACACCTTC. It yields the protein CASSPDRNYGYTF.

The chain uses TRBV5-1 and TRBJ2-7; 14 positions match TRBD2. This CDR3 has 15 amino acids. The V gene end was trimmed by 5 bases and the J gene end by 3 bases; junction bases not matched to a gene: 4. Germline-derived CDR1 and CDR2 are SGHRS and YFSETQ. The DNA of the CDR3 is TGCGCCAGCAGTGGAGGACTAGCGGGAGGCTACGAGCAGTACTTC. Translation: CASSGGLAGGYEQYF. Full variable domain (remainder filled in from reference TRBV5-1 and TRBJ2-7): KAGVTQTPRYLIKTRGQQVTLSCSPISGHRSVSWYQQTPGQGLQFLFEYFSETQRNKGNFPGRFSGRQFSNSRSEMNVSTLELGDSALYLCASSGGLAGGYEQYFGPGTRLTVT.

The rearrangement uses TRBV5-4 and TRBJ1-2; TRBD1 agrees at 7 bases. Germline CDR1 SGHNT, CDR2 YYREEE (reference sequence). CDR3 length: 15 amino acids. The V gene end was trimmed by 3 bases and the J gene end by 0 bases; junction bases not matched to a gene: 5. CDR3 amino acids: CASSSRDSTNYGYTF. Written as DNA, the CDR3 is TGTGCCAGCAGCTCCCGGGACAGCACTAACTATGGCTACACCTTC.

The CDR3 is CASRRNVAGGVADTQYF. The CDR3 DNA follows: TGTGCCAGCAGACGCAACGTAGCGGGAGGGGTGGCAGATACGCAGTATTTT. The chain is built from TRBV27 and TRBJ2-3; TRBD2 agrees at 11 bases. Trimming cost V 6 bases and J 4 bases; bases outside gene matches: 12. This CDR3 comprises 17 residues. The germline V gene encodes CDR1 MNHEY and CDR2 SMNVEV (reference sequence).

The V call is TRBV9, the J call TRBJ2-7; weak D call: TRBD2 (6 bases). Germline CDR1 and CDR2: SGDLS and YYNGEE. The CDR3 has 13 amino acids. Deletions cut 3 bases from V and 9 bases from J, with 16 bases between. CDR3 nucleotides: TGTGCCAGCAGCGCCAAGAATGGGGGGAGGCAGTACTTC. Amino acids: CASSAKNGGRQYF.

A few counts support this clone. J is TRBJ1-4 and V is TRBV18; D might be TRBD1 (6 bases). The CDR3 covers 13 residues. The V end lost 3 bases, the J end lost 8 bases, and 10 bases lay between the germline ends. CDR1 is KGHSH and CDR2 is LQKENI in the germline V gene. The CDR3 here is CASSPGGGEKLFF. The CDR3 nucleotides are TGTGCCAGCTCACCTGGGGGCGGCGAAAAACTGTTTTTT.

J is TRBJ2-2 and V is TRBV5-1; D gene unclear. Trimming stripped 0 bases from V and 6 bases from J, with 9 bases between. Germline values: CDR1 SGHRS, CDR2 YFSETQ. This CDR3 contains 14 residues. CDR3 nucleotides: TGCGCCAGCAGCTTGGGTGCGGCCCCCGGGGAGCTGTTTTTT. Its translation: CASSLGAAPGELFF.

This sequence joins TRBV9 and TRBJ1-6; 7 bases map to TRBD1. The germline V gene encodes CDR1 SGDLS and CDR2 YYNGEE. The CDR3 extends over 15 amino acids. The ends lost 0 bases at V and 10 bases at J; junction bases unmatched: 7. CDR3 loop: CASSVGWQGVSPLHF. CDR3 in DNA: TGTGCCAGCAGCGTAGGGTGGCAGGGGGTATCACCCCTCCACTTT.

The chain employs TRBV5-4 and TRBJ2-1; 9 nucleotides agree with TRBD2. Germline CDR1 reads SGHNT; CDR2 reads YYREEE (reference sequence). J gave up 1 base and V 0 bases, and 8 bases lay outside the gene matches. The CDR3 covers 18 residues. The chain's CDR3 is CASSLVGAREGSYNEQFF. The CDR3 region has the DNA TGTGCCAGCAGCTTGGTTGGAGCGCGGGAGGGATCCTACAATGAGCAGTTCTTC.

The genes are TRBV11-1 and TRBJ2-2; 8 bases agree with TRBD2. J gave up 2 bases and V 5 bases, and 7 bases lay outside the gene matches. This CDR3 is built from 16 residues. The germline V gene has CDR1 SGHAT and CDR2 FQDESV (reference sequence). The CDR3 DNA is TGTGCCAGCAGCCTCGGGGGGGCACTCAACACCGGGGAGCTGTTTTTT. This gives the protein CASSLGGALNTGELFF.